The 2 T cell receptor beta chains below were found in one sample sequenced in a study of shared clonotypes between healthy human individuals. Repertoires were generated with immunoSEQ multiplex PCR, while TCRdb's copy carries only in-frame clones and drops some. The data hold around 2.5 million clones, with roughly 93% observed a single time. Sequencing input: naive CD4+ T cells from PBMCs. Stated subset: CD45RA+ positively selected. Receptors were obtained from a man aged 18 to 35 in good health. Some clones in this sample may be carry-over from other donors' samples.

The chain combines TRBV7-2 with TRBJ2-1; a possible D gene is TRBD2 (6 bases). The CDR3 totals 14 residues. V was cut by 3 bases and J by 6 bases, with 12 bases left in between. Germline CDR1 is SGHTA and CDR2 is FQGNSA. CDR3 sequence reads: CASSLSQGGNEQFF. As DNA, the CDR3 is TGTGCCAGCAGCTTGAGTCAGGGAGGCAATGAGCAGTTCTTC.

This chain uses TRBV28 with TRBJ2-3; D is unclear. V lost 4 bases, J lost 7 bases, and 12 bases lay in between. The germline gives CDR1 MDHEN, CDR2 SYDVKM. The CDR3 totals 13 residues. CDR3 sequence reads: CASSSPGLHTQYF. The CDR3 coding sequence is TGTGCCAGCAGTTCGCCGGGTTTGCATACGCAGTATTTT.